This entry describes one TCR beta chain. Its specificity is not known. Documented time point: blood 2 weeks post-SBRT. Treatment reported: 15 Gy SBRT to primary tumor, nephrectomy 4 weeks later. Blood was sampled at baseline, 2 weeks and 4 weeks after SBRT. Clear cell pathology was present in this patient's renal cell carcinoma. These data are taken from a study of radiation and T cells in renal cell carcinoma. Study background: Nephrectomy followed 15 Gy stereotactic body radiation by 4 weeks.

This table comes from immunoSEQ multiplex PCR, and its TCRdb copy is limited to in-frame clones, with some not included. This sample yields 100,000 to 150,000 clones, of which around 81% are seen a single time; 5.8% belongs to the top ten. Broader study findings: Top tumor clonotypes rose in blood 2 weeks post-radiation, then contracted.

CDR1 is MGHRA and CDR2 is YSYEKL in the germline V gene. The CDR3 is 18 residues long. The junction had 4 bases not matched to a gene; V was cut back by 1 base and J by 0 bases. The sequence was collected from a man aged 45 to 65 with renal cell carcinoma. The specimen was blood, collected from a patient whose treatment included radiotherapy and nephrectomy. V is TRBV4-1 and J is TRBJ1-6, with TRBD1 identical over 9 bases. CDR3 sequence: CASSQAGQGPSYNSPLHF. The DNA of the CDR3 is TGCGCCAGCAGCCAAGCCGGACAGGGGCCCTCCTATAATTCACCCCTCCACTTT.